A single sample gave rise to the 9 T cell receptor beta chains below, sequenced in a study of blood T cell repertoires in COVID-19 (dated by TCRdb to 2018 to 2020). Library generation was performed with the immunoSEQ multiplex PCR assay. In its TCRdb copy, this immuneACCESS table keeps in-frame sequences only and misses some clones. Where compared with another copy, unresolved V genes explain less than half of these, and the others have no known cause. This sample is represented by 300,000 or so clones; over 80% of them were singletons. More than 1.3% of the sample rests with the top ten. The sample consisted of peripheral blood. The receptors here all came from a woman in her thirties or forties who had recovered from COVID-19.

The V call is TRBV5-1, the J call TRBJ1-4; D is perhaps TRBD1 (5 bases). V lost 4 bases and J lost 4, with 11 bases in between. The CDR3 has 14 residues. The germline gives CDR1 SGHRS, CDR2 YFSETQ. DNA of the CDR3: TGCGCCAGCAGCCAAGACAGAAATAATGAAAAACTGTTTTTT. This gives the protein CASSQDRNNEKLFF.

The chain recombines TRBV27 with TRBJ2-7; 7 bases are shared with TRBD1. This CDR3 comprises 18 residues. The V gene's germline CDR1 is MNHEY and CDR2 SMNVEV (reference sequence). The J segment lost 4 bases and the V segment lost 3 bases, leaving 18 bases of the junction unmatched. CDR3 sequence: CASSFSLGPRGQGYEQYF. CDR3 in DNA: TGTGCCAGCAGTTTTTCCCTCGGGCCTAGGGGGCAAGGTTACGAGCAGTACTTC.

This clone is a singleton in its sample. This chain joins TRBV29-1 and TRBJ2-5; 7 bases align to TRBD2. V shed 4 bases, J shed 5 bases, and the junction held 10 bases outside the gene matches. There are 14 residues in the CDR3. CDR1 is SQVTM, CDR2 ANQGSEA, per germline. The CDR3 is CSVVRGLVGETQYF. The CDR3 DNA sequence: TGCAGCGTTGTTCGTGGACTAGTGGGTGAGACCCAGTACTTC.

The V gene is TRBV6-5, the J gene TRBJ1-2, with D hard to call. The CDR3 covers 10 residues. Germline loops: CDR1 MNHEY, CDR2 SVGAGI. V lost 6 bases and J 8 bases, leaving 7 bases between the germline ends. The CDR3 reads CASRTGGYTF. The CDR3 bases are TGTGCCAGCAGGACGGGGGGCTACACCTTC.

V gene TRBV29-1 combines with J gene TRBJ1-4; D is perhaps TRBD1 (6 bases). CDR1 is SQVTM, CDR2 ANQGSEA, per germline. The CDR3 runs 13 residues. Trimming removed 3 bases at V and 4 bases at J, with 9 bases between. The CDR3 loop reads CSVDSGVNEKLFF. The CDR3 bases are TGCAGCGTTGACTCAGGGGTTAATGAAAAACTGTTTTTT.

The chain uses TRBV9 and TRBJ2-1; 9 bases agree with TRBD1. The V gene's germline CDR1 is SGDLS and CDR2 YYNGEE. The CDR3 spans 15 residues. Unmatched junction bases numbered 8, after V lost 3 bases and J lost 7 bases. The CDR3: CASSAAGTGRNEQFF. Written as DNA, the CDR3 is TGTGCCAGCAGCGCGGCCGGGACAGGGAGGAATGAGCAGTTCTTC.

This clone appeared once. The chain has TRBV7-9 and TRBJ1-2, with a possible D match to TRBD1 (6 bases). The CDR3 spans 14 residues. From germline, CDR1 is SEHNR and CDR2 FQNEAQ (reference sequence). The V gene lost 5 bases and the J gene lost 0 bases, with 10 bases spanning the gap. DNA of the CDR3: TGTGCCAGCAGCCCCGGACAGCCTAACTATGGCTACACCTTC. Its protein is CASSPGQPNYGYTF.

This clone has just a few counts. The chain carries TRBV7-9 and TRBJ1-6; unclear D gene. This CDR3 region has 13 residues. V lost 1 base, J lost 10 bases, and 8 bases lay in between. Germline assignment: CDR1 SEHNR and CDR2 FQNEAQ (reference sequence). The CDR3 is CASSLVQNSPLHF. CDR3 in DNA: TGTGCCAGCAGCTTAGTACAGAACTCACCCCTCCACTTT.

This chain joins TRBV6-2 or TRBV6-3 and TRBJ2-3; D unclear. The CDR3 runs 12 residues. Looked up from germline, CDR1 is MNHEY and CDR2 is SVGEGT. V lost 6 bases to trimming and J lost 7 bases, with 11 bases between them. The chain's CDR3 is CASSPRRNTQYF. CDR3 in DNA: TGTGCCAGCAGCCCAAGGCGGAATACGCAGTATTTT.